This T cell receptor (beta chain) was sequenced for a study of cytomegalovirus exposure and HLA in healthy donors. Study results and caveats: The study found most TCR sequences rare, yet found some public TCRs in many donors. HLA allele associations emerged for roughly 17,000 TCR beta sequences in a later analysis, at 0.05 false discovery rate. Researchers reported in a later analysis that a missense DCLRE1C variant was tied to TCR beta V- and J-gene trimming.

V lost 2 bases, J lost 8 bases, and 8 bases lay in between. This CDR3 contains 12 residues. The germline gives CDR1 SGHDT, CDR2 YYEEEE. The PCR was carried out with 60 Vbeta primers and 13 Jbeta primers. The method was immunoSEQ multiplex PCR; TCRdb's version includes in-frame clones alone and lacks a portion of them. The profile shows approximately 100,000 clones, 76% of them singletons. Points on this clone: Its specificity is not known.

The receptor comes from a woman between 40 and 55 years old in good health and CMV-seropositive. Source material: PBMCs. The J gene is TRBJ2-1, the V gene TRBV5-6; D possibly corresponds to TRBD1 (6 bases). The CDR3 here is CASSLQGDEQFF. CDR3 DNA: TGTGCCAGCAGCTTACAGGGAGATGAGCAGTTCTTC.